This TCR beta chain originates from a study of human T cells and chemical hapten exposure. Study at large: Across samples, TCR yields varied, mostly owing to small differences in pooled library volumes. Study-wide results and limits: Among TCRs, those above 1 in 1000 frequency were unaffected by DPC sensitization.

The CDR3 consists of 14 residues. Germline-derived CDR1 and CDR2 are MNHNS and SASEGT. V gave up 6 bases and J gave up 4 bases; unmatched junction bases: 4. Individual cDNA molecules in this library carried unique molecular identifiers. Source study methods: Across samples, TCR counts had a median of about 100,000 and ranged from about 23,224 to 700,000. TCRdb called the 5' RACE reads again in MiXCR, with one record for every CDR3 protein. The V and J calls reflect TCRdb's pipeline rather than the authors' work. The sample lists about 140,000 distinct CDR3 sequences, 4.1% occurring once. Researchers extracted total RNA from unfractionated whole blood. This clonotype appeared many times. Antigen unknown.

This chain connects TRBV6-1 to TRBJ2-2; 8 nucleotides line up with TRBD1. The receptor's source is a female donor in good health. Here the CDR3 reads CASSRGTGTGELFF. DNA of the CDR3: TGTGCCAGCAGCCGCGGGACAGGCACCGGGGAGCTGTTTTTT.